The subject of this entry is one T cell receptor beta chain. Its binding antigen is unknown. Base quality data are lacking; no much larger clone is found one base away. This specimen comes from a study of blood T cell repertoires in COVID-19 (dated by TCRdb to 2019 to 2021). A note on the overall study: Collaborator samples came from the United States, Italy and Spain and covered acute and convalescent phases of COVID-19. The material from the prospective study consisted of cDNA or gDNA derived from T cells, B-cell-depleted T cells, or PBMCs. Deeply sampled blood TCRbeta repertoires from subjects exposed to, actively infected with, or recovered from COVID-19 were included in the dataset. A freely available public database, intended as a resource for researchers studying the immune response to SARS-CoV-2, is where the repertoires were released. The samples were drawn from two sources: the first 160 participants of the ongoing ImmuneRACE study, and 1,254 subjects contributed by 6 global collaborators. Sample metadata almost always included a de-identified subject ID, COVID-19 status, age in years and sex. Where HLA class I and class II types were available, the types were taken from metadata supplied by the sample provider, not from assay-based typing.

TCRbeta CDR3 regions were amplified from genomic DNA using the immunoSEQ Assay, a bias-controlled multiplex PCR. As for how the authors treated the data: The number of nucleated cells in each sample was estimated from the amplification of reference gene primers within the assay. Sequence reads were collapsed and filtered to measure the absolute abundance of every unique TCRbeta CDR3 rearrangement. Productive Simpson clonality was computed per sample as the square root of Simpson's diversity index over productive rearrangements. TCRdb took this table from immuneACCESS and kept in-frame rearrangements with V and J called. Such tables lack part of the clones; where checked against another copy, unresolved V genes explain under half of the gap, and the rest is unexplained. V, J and clone size reflect that table, while D and trimming were determined from the DNA. The sample includes 200,000 to 250,000 clones, with about 88% observed a single time. The ten largest clones take up 2% to 2.5% of the sample.

From the cysteine up to the phenylalanine, the CDR3 has a length of 14 residues. CDR3 DNA is the only sequence kept; it has 42 bases, read in frame from the first base. Per the germline V gene, MDHEN is the CDR1 and SYDVKM is the CDR2. The trim is 4 bases for V and 0 bases for J, with a gap of 9 bases between the germline ends. General findings and caveats noted by the study authors: How much clinical and demographic metadata was included differed by source and by participant, and the metadata was provided uncurated.

Another Seattle source contributed samples from volunteer blood donors who had recovered from COVID-19. Each collaborating institution followed its own protocols to collect whole blood in K2EDTA tubes. For TCRbeta analysis, collaborators shipped samples in one of three forms: frozen whole blood, isolated PBMCs, or DNA extracted from either of those sample types. Sequences were obtained from peripheral blood. This clonotype originated in a woman aged 40-49 years who had recovered from COVID-19. The V gene is TRBV28 and the J gene is TRBJ1-1, with the D gene not clear enough to name. The nucleotides read TGTGCCAGCAGTTCGTCCGCTATGAACACTGAAGCTTTCTTT. This encodes CASSSSAMNTEAFF.